What follows are 13 T cell receptor beta chains derived from one specimen sequenced in a study of OX40 agonist ivuxolimab in advanced cancers. Profiling relied on immunoSEQ multiplex PCR, and the TCRdb table lists in-frame clones only, not all of them. The sample includes tens of thousands of clones, approximately 90% seen only once; the top ten take 0.95% to 1.3%. The material sequenced was CD4+ or CD8+ T cells sorted from blood, taken in a trial of the OX40 agonist ivuxolimab. These receptors were taken from an adult with an advanced solid tumor such as melanoma, head and neck, liver or kidney cancer.

The chain has TRBV6-1 and TRBJ1-2; 7 bases align to TRBD1. Trimming took 6 bases from V and 6 from J; bases not matched to a gene: 10. This CDR3 region has 14 residues. Per the germline V gene, CDR1 is MNHNS and CDR2 is SASEGT. The CDR3 is CASRPSGTDDGYTF. The CDR3 nucleotides read TGTGCCAGCAGACCCTCCGGGACAGACGATGGCTACACCTTC.

The chain employs TRBV11-1 and TRBJ2-7, with D possibly matching TRBD1 (5 bases). Germline CDR1 is SGHAT and CDR2 is FQDESV (reference sequence). The CDR3 consists of 16 residues. Trimming pared 6 bases from V and 0 bases from J, leaving 18 bases between. CDR3 nucleotides: TGTGCCAGCAGTACAGGAACTTATCGTTCCTCCTACGAGCAGTACTTC. Translated, it gives CASSTGTYRSSYEQYF.

V gene TRBV18 combines with J gene TRBJ2-7, with 10 bases fitting TRBD1. Trimming removed 6 bases from V and 5 bases from J; junction bases left unmatched: 7. The CDR3 sequence is 14 residues long. Per germline, CDR1 KGHSH and CDR2 LQKENI. CDR3 in amino acids: CASSRDRGMDEQYF. The CDR3 bases are TGTGCCAGCTCCCGGGACAGGGGAATGGACGAGCAGTACTTC.

This clone has only a few counts. CDR3 protein: CASSLTSGSNEQYF. CDR3 coding DNA: TGTGCCAGCAGCTTAACTAGCGGGAGCAACGAGCAGTACTTC. The chain carries TRBV7-9 and TRBJ2-7; 11 bases fit TRBD2. Looked up from germline, CDR1 is SEHNR and CDR2 is FQNEAQ (reference sequence). J lost 5 bases, V lost 2 bases, and 2 bases had no gene match. CDR3 length: 14 residues.

This clone was seen once. The chain couples TRBV4-2 to TRBJ2-5, with no clear D. Germline CDR1 reads LGHNA; CDR2 reads YNFKEQ. Trimming shortened V by 1 base and J by 1 base, and 7 bases separated the two germline ends. The CDR3 covers 14 residues. CDR3 sequence reads: CASSQVGTQETQYF. The DNA of the CDR3 is TGTGCCAGCAGCCAAGTGGGAACCCAAGAGACCCAGTACTTC.

This clone was detected only once. J is TRBJ2-7 and V is TRBV6-5; D uncertain. Trimming pared 6 bases from V and 4 bases from J, leaving 16 bases between. This CDR3 is 14 amino acids long. Germline lookup yields CDR1 MNHEY and CDR2 SVGAGI. Here the CDR3 reads CASRTPQTPYEQYF. The CDR3 region has the DNA TGTGCCAGCAGAACACCCCAGACCCCTTACGAGCAGTACTTC.

The sample holds one count of this clone. V and J are TRBV11-2 and TRBJ2-2; 8 bases agree with TRBD1. In germline, CDR1 is SGHAT, CDR2 FQNNGV. Trimming removed 5 bases from V and 13 bases from J; junction bases left unmatched: 9. The CDR3 loop spans 13 amino acids. CDR3 protein: CASSVFGQGGLFF. In DNA, the CDR3 is TGTGCCAGCAGCGTATTCGGACAGGGCGGGCTGTTTTTT.

The chain is built from TRBV6-1 and TRBJ2-3; D call uncertain. V shed 2 bases and J shed 4 bases, with 10 bases lying between them. Germline-derived CDR1 and CDR2 are MNHNS and SASEGT. CDR3 length: 14 residues. The CDR3 sequence is CASSERQSPDTQYF. The DNA of the CDR3 is TGTGCCAGCAGTGAAAGGCAGAGCCCAGATACGCAGTATTTT.

The V and J genes are TRBV6-5 and TRBJ2-3; D gene ambiguous. The CDR3 runs 13 residues. Germline values: CDR1 MNHEY, CDR2 SVGAGI. With 6 bases removed from V and 1 base from J, the gap between germline ends came to 8 bases. The CDR3 reads CASRASGTDTQYF. DNA for the CDR3: TGTGCCAGCAGGGCTAGTGGCACAGATACGCAGTATTTT.

The chain uses TRBV19 and TRBJ2-7, with TRBD1 matching over 10 bases. Germline loops: CDR1 LNHDA, CDR2 SQIVND (reference sequence). CDR3 length equals 15 residues. Germline trimming cut 7 bases from V and 2 bases from J; bases unmatched to any gene: 8. The CDR3 sequence is CASTRGGQGTYEQYF. The CDR3 DNA reads TGTGCCAGTACCCGTGGGGGACAGGGGACCTACGAGCAGTACTTC.

J is TRBJ2-3 and V is TRBV18, with 14 nucleotides matching TRBD2. CDR3 length equals 15 residues. Germline trimming cut 6 bases from V and 4 bases from J; bases unmatched to any gene: 3. Germline CDR1 reads KGHSH; CDR2 reads LQKENI. As DNA, the CDR3 is TGTGCCAGCTCGGAGACTAGCGGGGGGGCAGATACGCAGTATTTT. Amino acids: CASSETSGGADTQYF.

The chain has TRBV28 and TRBJ2-7; D is possibly TRBD1 (6 bases). Germline V gives CDR1 MDHEN, CDR2 SYDVKM. Trimming cost V 2 bases and J 4 bases, with 6 bases left between them. This CDR3 region has 12 residues. CDR3 loop: CASSLQGYEQYF. The CDR3 DNA reads TGTGCCAGCAGTTTACAGGGGTACGAGCAGTACTTC. The variable domain in full, completed from reference TRBV28 and TRBJ2-7, reads DVKVTQSSRYLVKRTGEKVFLECVQDMDHENMFWYRQDPGLGLRLIYFSYDVKMKEKGDIPEGYSVSREKKERFSLILESASTNQTSMYLCASSLQGYEQYFGPGTRLTVT.

The chain combines TRBV4-2 with TRBJ1-4; no reliable D call. This CDR3 comprises 17 residues. CDR1 is LGHNA, CDR2 YNFKEQ, per germline. V gave up 0 bases and J gave up 8 bases, with 19 bases separating them. The CDR3 spells CASSQDWSPPRGEKLFF. CDR3 nucleotides: TGTGCCAGCAGCCAAGATTGGAGTCCACCTCGCGGGGAAAAACTGTTTTTT.